The source of this T cell receptor beta chain is a study of OX40 agonist ivuxolimab in advanced cancers. About the study: Eligibility rules accepted prior anti-PD-1, anti-PD-L1 or anti-CTLA-4 therapy, and 35% to 40% had some. Study outcomes and limitations: Averaging showed that CD8+ T cells had more expanded clones than CD4+ did. The CD4+ and CD8+ T cells in the blood had expanded clonally by week 6 at 0.1 to 3.0 mg/kg. Some of the nonresponding patients also showed low levels of normalized T-cell clonal expansion.

Of note for this clone: Its antigen is still unknown.

Sequencing used immunoSEQ multiplex PCR; TCRdb keeps in-frame clones, though not all of them. The profile shows some 60,000 clones, 70% to 90% of them singletons. The germline gives CDR1 SNHLY, CDR2 FYNNEI. The CDR3 spans 15 residues. V shed 6 bases and J shed 5 bases, with 17 bases lying between them. Sequences were derived from CD4+ or CD8+ T cells sorted from blood, sampled in a trial of the OX40 agonist ivuxolimab. This sequence joins TRBV2 and TRBJ1-5; D perhaps matches TRBD1 (5 bases). The source of this sequence is an adult with an advanced solid tumor such as melanoma, head and neck, liver or kidney cancer. The CDR3 region has the DNA TGTGCCAGCAGGGGGGTGGCAGGAAGAGATCAGCCCCAGCATTTT. This codes for CASRGVAGRDQPQHF. Together with reference TRBV2 and TRBJ1-5, the CDR3 gives the full variable domain: EPEVTQTPSHQVTQMGQEVILRCVPISNHLYFYWYRQILGQKVEFLVSFYNNEISEKSEIFDDQFSVERPDGSNFTLKIRSTKLEDSAMYFCASRGVAGRDQPQHFGDGTRLSIL.